This passage covers 21 T cell receptor beta chains from one sample sequenced in a study of blood T cell repertoires in COVID-19. Assay used: immunoSEQ multiplex PCR; TCRdb lists only in-frame clones, some missing. The sample has about 250,000 clones; about nine tenths are singletons. Sequenced input: peripheral blood. The receptors were gathered from a woman aged 25-40 years with active or convalescent COVID-19.

The chain has TRBV28 and TRBJ1-2; a weak D match, TRBD1 (6 bases). This CDR3 has 12 amino acids. Germline lookup yields CDR1 MDHEN and CDR2 SYDVKM. Between the trimmed V and J ends, which lost 7 bases and 2 bases, there was a span of 8 bases. The CDR3 protein is CASMTGNYGYTF. The CDR3 coding sequence is TGTGCCAGCATGACAGGAAACTATGGCTACACCTTC.

The count of this clone is one. The chain is built from TRBV28 and TRBJ2-7; the match to TRBD1 covers 9 bases. From germline, CDR1 is MDHEN and CDR2 SYDVKM. The CDR3 covers 15 residues. The V segment lost 4 bases and the J segment 5 bases; nucleotides outside the gene matches: 9. The chain's CDR3 is CASSSPTGGSDEQYF. For the CDR3, the DNA is TGTGCCAGCAGTTCACCGACAGGGGGGAGTGACGAGCAGTACTTC.

The chain carries TRBV27 and TRBJ1-1; the D gene is possibly TRBD1 (6 bases). This CDR3 is 13 amino acids long. Trimming took off 6 bases at V and 4 bases at J, with 12 bases between the two ends. Germline values: CDR1 MNHEY, CDR2 SMNVEV (reference sequence). The CDR3 spells CASRWTAGTEAFF. CDR3 bases: TGTGCCAGCAGATGGACAGCCGGCACTGAAGCTTTCTTT.

The CDR3 DNA reads as TGTGCCAGCACCCTGAGCCGTACAGATACGCAGTATTTT. The encoded protein is CASTLSRTDTQYF. This sequence joins TRBV6-6 and TRBJ2-3; D is unresolved. CDR1 is MNHNY and CDR2 is SVGAGI in the germline V gene (reference sequence). The CDR3 spans 13 residues. V was pared by 7 bases and J by 3 bases, with 11 bases between.

This chain connects TRBV5-6 to TRBJ2-7, with D tentatively TRBD2 (5 bases). CDR1 and CDR2 (germline): SGHDT, YYEEEE. The CDR3 runs 12 residues. The ends were cut back, 2 bases at V and 4 bases at J, with 7 bases in the middle. Written as DNA, the CDR3 is TGTGCCAGCAGCTTCGGACTTTACGAGCAGTACTTC. Its translation is CASSFGLYEQYF.

This chain links TRBV30 with TRBJ1-4, with 8 bases lining up with TRBD1. Germline V gene sequence: CDR1 GTSNPN, CDR2 SVGIG (reference sequence). V shed 1 base and J 7 bases; nucleotides not matched to a gene: 11. The length of the CDR3 is 16 residues. The CDR3 region is CAWSAPRQGRGEKLFF. CDR3 coding DNA: TGTGCCTGGAGTGCACCCAGACAGGGGCGCGGTGAAAAACTGTTTTTT.

The chain links TRBV27 to TRBJ1-2; D is ambiguous. Trimming stripped 6 bases from V and 5 bases from J, with 13 bases between. This CDR3 comprises 13 residues. Germline CDR1 reads MNHEY; CDR2 reads SMNVEV (reference sequence). The CDR3 coding sequence is TGTGCCAGCAGCCCGGGAAGGTTGTATGGCTACACCTTC. This sequence encodes CASSPGRLYGYTF.

The gene calls are TRBV19 and TRBJ1-2; TRBD1 aligns across 9 bases. The length of the CDR3 is 14 residues. Germline loops: CDR1 LNHDA, CDR2 SQIVND (reference sequence). Trimming cost V 5 bases and J 1 base; bases outside gene matches: 2. The CDR3 DNA follows: TGTGCCAGTAGTTGGACAGGGGATAACTATGGCTACACCTTC. Translating it yields CASSWTGDNYGYTF.

The V gene is TRBV5-4, the J gene TRBJ2-2; TRBD1 is a possible D gene (5 bases). V was shortened by 4 bases and J by 2 bases, with 15 bases between the two germline ends. Germline V CDR1 and CDR2: SGHNT, YYREEE (reference sequence). The CDR3 loop spans 16 amino acids. In nucleotides, the CDR3 is TGTGCCAGCAGCCCCAAACGGACAACTAACACCGGGGAGCTGTTTTTT. Amino acid sequence: CASSPKRTTNTGELFF. The full variable domain, with the rest looked up from reference TRBV5-4 and TRBJ2-2, is ETGVTQSPTHLIKTRGQQVTLRCSSQSGHNTVSWYQQALGQGPQFIFQYYREEENGRGNFPPRFSGLQFPNYSSELNVNALELDDSALYLCASSPKRTTNTGELFFGEGSRLTVL.

This sequence joins TRBV19 and TRBJ2-5; possible D gene TRBD1, 6 bases. Trimming pared 6 bases from V and 4 bases from J, leaving 12 bases between. The CDR3 is made up of 13 amino acids. The germline gives CDR1 LNHDA, CDR2 SQIVND (reference sequence). Written as DNA, the CDR3 is TGTGCCAGTAGCCCCCTAGGGGGAGAGACCCAGTACTTC. It encodes CASSPLGGETQYF.

This clone was recorded a few times. One junction end disagrees with the germline gene, perhaps due to a read error. The V and J genes are TRBV7-7 and TRBJ2-2; D may correspond to TRBD1 or TRBD2 (8 bases each). Germline V gene data show CDR1 as SSHAT and CDR2 as FNYEAQ (reference sequence). The CDR3 sequence is 15 residues long. The CDR3 loop reads CASSLAGQESGELFF. In DNA, the CDR3 is TGTGCTAGCAGCTTAGCGGGACAGGAGTCCGGGGAGCTGTTTTTT. Drawing the rest from reference TRBV7-7 and TRBJ2-2, the complete variable domain is GAGVSQSPRYKVTKRGQDVTLRCDPISSHATLYWYQQALGQGPEFLTYFNYEAQPDKSGLPSDRFSAERPEGSISTLTIQRTEQRDSAMYRCASSLAGQESGELFFGEGSRLTVL.

The rearrangement links TRBV27 to TRBJ2-1; D is ambiguous. The V end was cut by 3 bases, the J end by 7 bases, with 4 bases between. CDR1 MNHEY and CDR2 SMNVEV come from the germline V gene (reference sequence). There are 11 residues in the CDR3. Written as DNA, the CDR3 is TGTGCCAGCAGTTTCGGTAATGAGCAGTTCTTC. Protein: CASSFGNEQFF.

This clone has a count of ten or more. The chain employs TRBV28 and TRBJ1-6; 8 nucleotides match TRBD1. Germline lookup yields CDR1 MDHEN and CDR2 SYDVKM. Trimming at V came to 6 bases and at J to 8 bases, leaving 12 bases not matched to a gene. This CDR3 region has 16 residues. The CDR3, as DNA: TGTGCCAGCAGCTCCAAGGGACAGGCGAGGTATTCACCCCTCCACTTT. This encodes CASSSKGQARYSPLHF. The variable domain in full, with the rest retrieved from reference TRBV28 and TRBJ1-6, is DVKVTQSSRYLVKRTGEKVFLECVQDMDHENMFWYRQDPGLGLRLIYFSYDVKMKEKGDIPEGYSVSREKKERFSLILESASTNQTSMYLCASSSKGQARYSPLHFGNGTRLTVT.

The rearrangement joins TRBV7-3 to TRBJ2-1; 9 bases are a match to TRBD2. V lost 5 bases and J lost 4; bases outside the gene matches: 6. In germline, CDR1 is SGHTA, CDR2 FQGTGA. CDR3 length: 15 residues. As DNA, the CDR3 is TGTGCCAGCAGCCAACGGAGCGGGGGGTACAATGAGCAGTTCTTC. Its translation: CASSQRSGGYNEQFF.

This chain joins TRBV19 and TRBJ2-3; D call uncertain. Per the germline V gene, CDR1 is LNHDA and CDR2 is SQIVND (reference sequence). V lost 5 bases, J lost 3 bases, and 6 bases lay in between. The CDR3 has 12 amino acids. The CDR3 here is CASSPETDTQYF. Written as DNA, the CDR3 is TGTGCCAGTAGTCCCGAGACAGATACGCAGTATTTT.

The chain recombines TRBV29-1 with TRBJ2-5, with D possibly being TRBD2 (6 bases). This CDR3 has 13 residues. The germline V gene has CDR1 SQVTM and CDR2 ANQGSEA. The ends were cut back, 7 bases at V and 4 bases at J, with 16 bases in the middle. CDR3 amino acids: CSARGLLPETQYF. Written as DNA, the CDR3 is TGCAGCGCCCGGGGACTCCTGCCAGAGACCCAGTACTTC.

This clone has just a few counts. J is TRBJ2-2 and V is TRBV10-3; TRBD1 matches at 8 bases. Trimming removed 4 bases from V and 5 bases from J; junction bases left unmatched: 0. The CDR3 extends over 13 amino acids. Germline V gene lookup returns CDR1 ENHRY and CDR2 SYGVKD. The CDR3 loop is CAISGQGTGELFF. The CDR3 DNA follows: TGTGCCATCAGTGGACAGGGGACCGGGGAGCTGTTTTTT.

The V and J genes are TRBV18 and TRBJ2-2, with TRBD1 matching 9 bases. Trimming cost V 4 bases and J 3 bases; bases outside gene matches: 6. Germline loops: CDR1 KGHSH, CDR2 LQKENI. The CDR3 length is 16 residues. The CDR3 reads CASSQGQGSYTGELFF. The CDR3 DNA sequence: TGTGCCAGCTCACAGGGACAGGGATCCTACACCGGGGAGCTGTTTTTT.

The J gene is TRBJ2-7, the V gene TRBV5-6, with 10 bases fitting TRBD2. V lost 0 bases to trimming and J lost 2 bases; unmatched junction nucleotides: 5. The CDR3 is 16 residues long. Germline lookup yields CDR1 SGHDT and CDR2 YYEEEE. The CDR3 is CASSLGSSGGPYEQYF. In DNA, the CDR3 is TGTGCCAGCAGCTTGGGGTCTAGCGGGGGACCCTACGAGCAGTACTTC.

Remarks on this clone: At one boundary the junction diverges from the germline segment, which might be a read error. This chain connects TRBV6-2 or TRBV6-3 to TRBJ2-1; 7 bases map to TRBD1. In germline, CDR1 is MNHEY, CDR2 SVGEGT. This CDR3 has 14 amino acids. The CDR3 loop reads CASSYGGQSSTWLF. The DNA for the CDR3 is TGTGCCAGCAGTTACGGGGGACAGTCCTCCACCTGGCTCTTC.

The genes are TRBV28 and TRBJ1-3, with D unresolved. Looked up from germline, CDR1 is MDHEN and CDR2 is SYDVKM. The CDR3 runs 15 residues. Trimming took 2 bases from V and 1 from J, leaving 9 bases between them. The CDR3 DNA reads as TGTGCCAGCAGTTTAATAGGGAGTTCTGGAAACACCATATATTTT. Translated: CASSLIGSSGNTIYF.